This TCR beta chain derives from a study of cytomegalovirus exposure and HLA in healthy donors. Whole-study results and caveats: The study labeled 164 TCR beta chains cytomegalovirus-associated.

Method: immunoSEQ multiplex PCR; TCRdb's copy keeps in-frame clones and lacks some. The sample includes roughly 140,000 clones, 85% to 90% of them seen just once. Germline assignment: CDR1 MNHNS and CDR2 SASEGT. This CDR3 comprises 11 residues. The V gene lost 4 bases and the J gene lost 7 bases, with 8 bases spanning the gap. Note on this clone: Its antigen is currently unknown.

The V gene is TRBV6-1, the J gene TRBJ2-7; D unresolved. Sequencing was carried out using PBMCs. This TCR was recovered from a man aged 18-30 years in good health and CMV-seropositive. CDR3 in amino acids: CASSGKTEQYF. The CDR3 bases are TGTGCCAGCAGTGGGAAGACAGAGCAGTACTTC.